This record covers a single TCR beta chain. Its target is not known. The sample is drawn from a study of cytomegalovirus exposure and HLA in healthy donors. The overall study: The early release's HLA-typed donors yielded some 85 million unique TCRs.

The study, taken as a whole, reports: Later work found that TCR association rates differed between HLA loci; DRB1 had the most and HLA-C the fewest.

With 3 bases clipped from V and 4 bases from J, the junction kept 6 bases outside the gene matches. CDR3 length: 16 residues. Germline V CDR1 and CDR2: MDHEN, SYDVKM. The study ran its PCR with 60 Vbeta and 13 Jbeta primers. Profiled with immunoSEQ multiplex PCR; TCRdb holds only in-frame clones, not every one. The table lists around 64,000 clones, 80% to 90% of them singletons. Sequenced sample: PBMCs. The chain is built from TRBV28 and TRBJ2-1, with TRBD2 matching over 10 bases. This clonotype was sampled from a woman in her twenties or thirties in good health and CMV-seropositive. CDR3 sequence (DNA): TGTGCCAGCAGTTTCGGCGGACTAGCGGTGTACAATGAGCAGTTCTTC. This codes for CASSFGGLAVYNEQFF.